A selection of T cell receptor beta chains follows, all from one sample in a study of T cells in Graves' hyperthyroidism and ophthalmopathy. TCRdb itself ran the multiplex PCR reads through MiXCR, one entry per CDR3 protein. Here the sample spans over 250,000 distinct CDR3 sequences, 15% to 20% being singletons. The sample taken for sequencing was blood. The receptors come from an older woman with Graves' ophthalmopathy. CDR3s include the opening cysteine and the closing phenylalanine or tryptophan. The D gene is left open where the match is weak. Expanded clones are given a class, and other clones once, few, many or no size at all.

j_call d_call v_call clone_size cdr3_nt cdr3_aa
TRBJ2-2 - TRBV7-2 few TGTGCCAGCAGCTTCTCGAGGAACACCGGGGAGCTGTTTTTT CASSFSRNTGELFF
TRBJ2-7 TRBD1 TRBV18 many TGTGCCAGCTCCGGGACAGCCTACGAGCAGTACTTC CASSGTAYEQYF
TRBJ1-1 - TRBV4-3 few TGCGCCAGCAGCCAAGGGAGGTTTATGAACACTGAAGCTTTCTTT CASSQGRFMNTEAFF
TRBJ2-3 - TRBV5-4 few TGTGCCAGCAGAGAAGGGGGGCTCACAGATACGCAGTATTTT CASREGGLTDTQYF
TRBJ1-3 - TRBV10-3 few TGTGCCATCAGTGCCGCGGGGGACACCATATATTTT CAISAAGDTIYF
TRBJ2-3 TRBD1 TRBV6-1 many TGTGCCAGCAGTGAAGCGGGACAGCATACGCAGTATTTT CASSEAGQHTQYF
TRBJ2-7 TRBD1 TRBV27 many TGTGCCAGCGGGTCGGACAGGCTCTACGAGCAGTACTTC CASGSDRLYEQYF
TRBJ1-5 - TRBV30 - TGTGCCTGGAGTGTACGCGGCTTTCAGCCCCAGCATTTT CAWSVRGFQPQHF
TRBJ1-2 TRBD1 TRBV2 many TGTGCCAGCAGTTCGACAGGGGACTATGGCTACACCTTC CASSSTGDYGYTF
TRBJ2-2 - TRBV6-5 many TGTGCCAGCAGTTACAATCCCCAGGGACCCGGGGAGCTGTTTTTT CASSYNPQGPGELFF
TRBJ2-1 TRBD2 TRBV20-1 many TGCAGTGCTAGACAGCTAGCGGGAGTGGGTGAGCAGTTCTTC CSARQLAGVGEQFF